Following are 29 T cell receptor beta chains from one sample sequenced in a study of T cells in Graves' hyperthyroidism and ophthalmopathy. It was RNA transcripts that yielded the amplified TCR beta CDR3 regions. The TCR CDR3 first-round RT-PCR relied on the HTBI primer set. TCRdb ran MiXCR on the multiplex PCR reads and lists one entry per CDR3 protein. The sample includes about 560,000 distinct CDR3 sequences, more than 45% of them seen just once. Sequenced sample: peripheral blood or thyroid tissue (not recorded which). These receptors originate from a woman aged 18-29 years with Graves' hyperthyroidism.

Ten or more counts support this clonotype. The chain couples TRBV10-3 to TRBJ1-2; no clear D. There are 15 residues in the CDR3. The V gene's germline CDR1 is ENHRY and CDR2 SYGVKD. The V end lost 5 bases, the J end lost 6 bases, and 19 bases lay between the germline ends. CDR3 coding DNA: TGTGCCATCAGTTACGCCGGTCTCCATACGAATGGCTACACCTTC. It encodes CAISYAGLHTNGYTF.

The chain has TRBV24-1 and TRBJ2-5; D is undetermined. The CDR3 contains 15 residues. Trimming removed 8 bases at V and 0 bases at J, with 15 bases between. Germline loops: CDR1 KGHDR, CDR2 SFDVKD. DNA of the CDR3: TGTGCCACCACGCCATCCGGGCCGTACCAAGAGACCCAGTACTTC. Translating gives CATTPSGPYQETQYF.

About this clonotype itself: A much larger clonotype is one base distant, so this may be a read error. V and J are TRBV6-4 and TRBJ2-5; no clear D. CDR3 size: 13 residues. V was pared by 3 bases and J by 4 bases, with 9 bases between. Germline CDR1 MRHNA, CDR2 SNTAGT. The CDR3 protein is CASSDSVSETQYF. CDR3 DNA sequence: TGTGCCAGCAGTGATTCCGTTTCAGAGACCCAGTACTTC.

This clonotype has a count of ten or more. This chain uses TRBV7-9 with TRBJ2-7; TRBD2 agrees at 7 bases. Germline values: CDR1 SEHNR, CDR2 FQNEAQ (reference sequence). The CDR3 totals 15 residues. Trimming at V came to 5 bases and at J to 3 bases, leaving 10 bases not matched to a gene. The CDR3 loop reads CASSPLPGTNYEQYF. DNA of the CDR3: TGTGCCAGCAGCCCCCTTCCCGGGACTAACTACGAGCAGTACTTC.

This clonotype came up a few times. The rearrangement links TRBV19 to TRBJ1-6; D not resolved. Trimming took 7 bases from V and 7 from J, leaving 14 bases between them. CDR1 and CDR2 from the germline V gene are LNHDA and SQIVND (reference sequence). The CDR3 is 14 amino acids. CDR3 coding DNA: TGTGCCAGTACCCCGGGCTTACTAAATTCACCCCTCCACTTT. As protein: CASTPGLLNSPLHF.

A few counts support this clonotype. J is TRBJ1-3 and V is TRBV25-1; 8 bases match TRBD1. The CDR3 has 16 amino acids. Unmatched junction bases numbered 9, after V lost 5 bases and J lost 3 bases. Germline lookup yields CDR1 MGHDK and CDR2 SYGVNS. As DNA, the CDR3 is TGTGCCAGCAGTCCTCGGACAGGGAGCGATGGAAACACCATATATTTT. It codes for CASSPRTGSDGNTIYF.

This clonotype was seen only a few times. The gene calls are TRBV4-1 and TRBJ2-5; D gene ambiguous. Looked up from germline, CDR1 is MGHRA and CDR2 is YSYEKL. There are 15 residues in the CDR3. Trimming shortened V by 4 bases and J by 5 bases, and 17 bases separated the two germline ends. CDR3 sequence: CASSPVKGKFETQYF. The DNA for the CDR3 is TGCGCCAGCAGCCCCGTCAAGGGAAAGTTTGAGACCCAGTACTTC.

Here the CDR3 DNA reads TGTGCCAGTAGCTTCGAAGGTGGGGAAAAACTGTTTTTT. Encoded protein: CASSFEGGEKLFF. The chain is built from TRBV19 and TRBJ1-4; D not resolved. Trimming took 6 bases from V and 8 from J, leaving 13 bases between them. The germline V gene encodes CDR1 LNHDA and CDR2 SQIVND (reference sequence). CDR3 size: 13 residues. Looking up the rest from reference TRBV19 and TRBJ1-4 gives the full variable domain: DGGITQSPKYLFRKEGQNVTLSCEQNLNHDAMYWYRQDPGQGLRLIYYSQIVNDFQKGDIAEGYSVSREKKESFPLTVTSAQKNPTAFYLCASSFEGGEKLFFGSGTQLSVL.

Concerning this clonotype: This CDR3 fails to terminate in the conserved phenylalanine or tryptophan, so it likely reflects a read error. The rearrangement links TRBV20-1 to TRBJ2-5; TRBD1 agrees at 7 bases. Germline CDR1 reads DFQATT; CDR2 reads SNEGSKA (reference sequence). The CDR3 covers 15 residues. With 5 bases clipped from V and 1 base from J, the junction kept 10 bases outside the gene matches. CDR3 DNA: TGCAGTGCTTGGGACAGTGGGGACCTCCAAGAGACCCAGTACCTC. It encodes CSAWDSGDLQETQYL.

The chain carries TRBV9 and TRBJ2-2, with 9 bases lining up with TRBD1. This CDR3 contains 14 residues. Germline lookup yields CDR1 SGDLS and CDR2 YYNGEE. The J segment lost 6 bases and the V segment lost 5 bases, leaving 5 bases of the junction unmatched. CDR3 in amino acids: CASRADRGSGELFF. In DNA form, the CDR3 reads TGTGCCAGCAGAGCCGACAGGGGGTCCGGGGAGCTGTTTTTT.

This chain connects TRBV29-1 to TRBJ2-7, with a tentative D call TRBD2 (5 bases). V was shortened by 3 bases and J by 0 bases, with 6 bases between the two germline ends. The CDR3 runs 12 residues. Germline V gives CDR1 SQVTM, CDR2 ANQGSEA. For the CDR3, the DNA is TGCAGCGTTGAGGCGGGCTCCTACGAGCAGTACTTC. It yields the protein CSVEAGSYEQYF.

This clonotype was counted only a few times. V and J are TRBV19 and TRBJ1-6; D is unclear. Germline V gene data show CDR1 as LNHDA and CDR2 as SQIVND (reference sequence). V lost 10 bases and J lost 0, with 16 bases in between. This CDR3 comprises 16 residues. The CDR3 is CAILLGGSSYNSPLHF. DNA of the CDR3: TGTGCCATCTTGCTGGGCGGGAGCTCCTATAATTCACCCCTCCACTTT.

This clonotype was seen a handful of times. The V call is TRBV9, the J call TRBJ2-7; D is perhaps TRBD2 (6 bases). The germline V gene encodes CDR1 SGDLS and CDR2 YYNGEE. The V and J ends lost 0 bases and 7 bases respectively, with 14 bases between them. The CDR3 is made up of 14 amino acids. This CDR3 is CASSVVPGVEEQYF. The DNA for the CDR3 is TGTGCCAGCAGCGTAGTCCCGGGAGTCGAGGAGCAGTACTTC.

In this sample, this clonotype turned up many times. The chain uses TRBV10-3 and TRBJ2-5; TRBD2 agrees at 15 bases. V trimming: 6 bases; J trimming: 0 bases; junction bases outside the gene matches: 11. From germline, CDR1 is ENHRY and CDR2 SYGVKD. The CDR3 is 19 residues long. CDR3 DNA sequence: TGTGCCATCAGCGGAACGGGACTAGCGGGAGGAGGGTACCAAGAGACCCAGTACTTC. Protein product: CAISGTGLAGGGYQETQYF.

This clonotype has a single count. This rearrangement joins TRBV7-3 to TRBJ2-2; a weak D match, TRBD2 (5 bases). The CDR3 is made up of 13 amino acids. The germline V gene has CDR1 SGHTA and CDR2 FQGTGA. The V and J ends lost 5 bases and 6 bases respectively, with 10 bases between them. CDR3 in amino acids: CASSQAEPGELFF. The CDR3 DNA follows: TGTGCCAGCAGCCAAGCGGAGCCCGGGGAGCTGTTTTTT.

This clonotype showed up many times. The rearrangement uses TRBV29-1 and TRBJ1-2; 9 bases agree with TRBD1. V trimming: 1 base; J trimming: 8 bases; junction bases outside the gene matches: 11. The germline CDR1 and CDR2 sequences are SQVTM and ANQGSEA. This CDR3 has 15 residues. This chain's CDR3 is CSVEAGTGSRKGYTF. The DNA of the CDR3 is TGCAGCGTTGAAGCGGGGACAGGGTCGAGAAAGGGCTACACCTTC.

This clonotype was counted at least ten times. V gene TRBV15 combines with J gene TRBJ1-1; D is ambiguous. The germline gives CDR1 LNHNV, CDR2 YYDKDF (reference sequence). V was clipped by 2 bases and J by 4 bases, with 17 bases between them. The CDR3 totals 16 residues. This CDR3 reads CATSRSNGEGPTEAFF. The CDR3 nucleotides read TGTGCCACCAGCAGATCCAACGGGGAGGGTCCCACTGAAGCTTTCTTT.

The chain employs TRBV10-3 and TRBJ2-6; D remains unclear. Germline loops: CDR1 ENHRY, CDR2 SYGVKD. The CDR3 runs to 14 residues. Trimming removed 3 bases from V and 3 bases from J, with 6 bases in between. CDR3 sequence (DNA): TGTGCCATCAGTGAAGGGATTGGGGCCAACGTCCTGACTTTC. Translation: CAISEGIGANVLTF.

The rearrangement joins TRBV10-3 to TRBJ1-4; D is uncertain. Germline V CDR1 and CDR2: ENHRY, SYGVKD. The V and J ends lost 3 bases and 8 bases respectively, with 16 bases between them. CDR3 length: 15 residues. CDR3 sequence: CAISDYSGVQEKLFF. CDR3 bases: TGTGCCATCAGTGACTATAGCGGGGTACAGGAAAAACTGTTTTTT.

This clonotype appeared a few times. The V and J genes are TRBV12-3 or TRBV12-4 and TRBJ1-2; unclear D gene. CDR3 length: 14 residues. The V and J ends lost 1 base and 1 base respectively, with 7 bases between them. The CDR3: CASSLVLSNYGYTF. In nucleotides, the CDR3 is TGTGCCAGCAGTTTAGTTTTGAGTAACTATGGCTACACCTTC.

This clonotype was seen a handful of times. The chain links TRBV9 to TRBJ2-5; 7 nucleotides align to TRBD2. The CDR3 contains 16 residues. CDR1 SGDLS and CDR2 YYNGEE come from the germline V gene. The trim removed 0 bases at V and 1 base at J, leaving 6 bases unmatched. The CDR3 bases are TGTGCCAGCAGCGTAGAAGGACTAGGTACCCAAGAGACCCAGTACTTC. Protein sequence: CASSVEGLGTQETQYF.

The gene calls are TRBV7-3 and TRBJ2-7; 8 bases agree with TRBD2. CDR3 length equals 15 residues. Germline V CDR1 and CDR2: SGHTA, FQGTGA. Trimming removed 9 bases from V and 3 bases from J; junction bases left unmatched: 13. The DNA for the CDR3 is TGTGCCAGTAGTATAACTAGCGGAGGGGGCTACGAGCAGTACTTC. Translating gives CASSITSGGGYEQYF.

This chain joins TRBV2 and TRBJ1-5; possibly TRBD1 for D (5 bases). Between the trimmed V and J ends, which lost 7 bases and 1 base, there was a span of 8 bases. CDR1 SNHLY and CDR2 FYNNEI come from the germline V gene. The CDR3 sequence is 13 residues long. The CDR3 region is CASMRDSNQPQHF. CDR3 in DNA: TGTGCCAGCATGCGGGACAGCAATCAGCCCCAGCATTTT. The full variable domain, completed using reference TRBV2 and TRBJ1-5, is EPEVTQTPSHQVTQMGQEVILRCVPISNHLYFYWYRQILGQKVEFLVSFYNNEISEKSEIFDDQFSVERPDGSNFTLKIRSTKLEDSAMYFCASMRDSNQPQHFGDGTRLSIL.

This clonotype occurred a few times. J is TRBJ2-2 and V is TRBV9; 10 positions match TRBD1. J lost 4 bases, V lost 4 bases, and 7 bases had no gene match. The CDR3 loop spans 16 amino acids. CDR1 is SGDLS, CDR2 YYNGEE, per germline. CDR3 bases: TGTGCCAGCAGCCAAGAGGGGACAGGGGCCACCGGGGAGCTGTTTTTT. Encoded protein: CASSQEGTGATGELFF. Filled out from reference TRBV9 and TRBJ2-2, the complete variable domain reads DSGVTQTPKHLITATGQRVTLRCSPRSGDLSVYWYQQSLDQGLQFLIQYYNGEERAKGNILERFSAQQFPDLHSELNLSSLELGDSALYFCASSQEGTGATGELFFGEGSRLTVL.

The DNA of the CDR3 is TGTGCCACCAGTGATAACAGGGCTAATGAAAAACTGTTTTTT. It specifies CATSDNRANEKLFF. The V call is TRBV24-1, the J call TRBJ1-4; tentatively, D is TRBD1 (6 bases). V was pared by 3 bases and J by 3 bases, with 7 bases between. CDR1 is KGHDR and CDR2 is SFDVKD in the germline V gene. The CDR3 runs 14 residues.

The genes are TRBV25-1 and TRBJ2-7, with 8 bases lining up with TRBD1. The last part of the DNA fits TRBJ2-1 better; the J call may be wrong. The CDR3 runs to 14 residues. The V gene's germline CDR1 is MGHDK and CDR2 SYGVNS. This chain's CDR3 is CASSGGQADNEQFF. In DNA form, the CDR3 reads TGTGCCAGCAGTGGGGGACAGGCCGACAATGAGCAGTTCTTC.

The rearrangement links TRBV20-1 to TRBJ2-7; 8 nucleotides agree with TRBD2. This CDR3 has 14 residues. The ends lost 6 bases at V and 7 bases at J; junction bases unmatched: 14. Germline loops: CDR1 DFQATT, CDR2 SNEGSKA (reference sequence). CDR3 sequence reads: CSAVPAGALKEQYF. CDR3 in DNA: TGCAGTGCCGTACCAGCGGGAGCTCTTAAGGAGCAGTACTTC.

This clonotype was seen a handful of times. The gene calls are TRBV29-1 and TRBJ2-3; 7 nucleotides line up with TRBD2. This CDR3 has 13 residues. Per germline, CDR1 SQVTM and CDR2 ANQGSEA. V gave up 4 bases and J gave up 3 bases; unmatched junction bases: 4. The CDR3: CSVGPSGTDTQYF. The CDR3 DNA follows: TGCAGCGTTGGCCCTAGCGGTACAGATACGCAGTATTTT.

The chain has TRBV4-3 and TRBJ2-7; D is perhaps TRBD1 or TRBD2 (6 bases each). With 1 base removed from V and 5 bases from J, the gap between germline ends came to 15 bases. The CDR3 has 15 amino acids. From germline, CDR1 is LGHNA and CDR2 YSLEER. In nucleotides, the CDR3 is TGCGCCAGCAGCCAAGGCAGGGGAGGCGGGGACGAGCAGTACTTC. It specifies CASSQGRGGGDEQYF.